What follows are 15 T cell receptor beta chains derived from one specimen sequenced in a study of OX40 agonist ivuxolimab in advanced cancers. The repertoire was sequenced with immunoSEQ multiplex PCR; TCRdb's copy has only in-frame clones and lacks some. The sample yields 65,000 to 90,000 clones, roughly nine tenths seen once. The sample here was CD4+ or CD8+ T cells sorted from blood, taken in a trial of the OX40 agonist ivuxolimab. Every receptor here comes from an adult with an advanced solid tumor such as melanoma, head and neck, liver or kidney cancer.

The chain recombines TRBV6-1 with TRBJ1-2; D not certain. Germline values: CDR1 MNHNS, CDR2 SASEGT. Trimming removed 2 bases from V and 7 bases from J, with 17 bases in between. This CDR3 has 15 amino acids. CDR3 sequence (DNA): TGTGCCAGCAGTGAATCCCCCAGCCCGCTTCCTGGCTACACCTTC. It specifies CASSESPSPLPGYTF.

The V call is TRBV7-8, the J call TRBJ1-4; perhaps TRBD1 as D (5 bases). The CDR3 totals 18 residues. The germline gives CDR1 SGHVS, CDR2 FQNEAQ. The V gene lost 5 bases and the J gene lost 0 bases, with 19 bases spanning the gap. The chain's CDR3 is CASSHARGDLATNEKLFF. The CDR3 DNA reads as TGTGCCAGCAGCCATGCCCGGGGGGATTTAGCAACTAATGAAAAACTGTTTTTT.

The rearrangement uses TRBV11-2 and TRBJ2-3; D possibly corresponds to TRBD2 (6 bases). The length of the CDR3 is 15 residues. Trimming removed 4 bases from V and 1 base from J, with 12 bases in between. Germline V CDR1 and CDR2: SGHAT, FQNNGV. The CDR3 protein is CASSSLRGGTDTQYF. The CDR3 coding sequence is TGTGCCAGCAGCTCCTTGCGCGGGGGCACAGATACGCAGTATTTT.

The J gene is TRBJ2-3, the V gene TRBV9; TRBD2 agrees at 8 bases. The CDR3 has 18 residues. J was trimmed by 0 bases and V by 2 bases; bases with no gene match: 11. CDR1 and CDR2 (germline): SGDLS, YYNGEE. CDR3 residues: CASSVYSGSSGSTDTQYF. CDR3 in DNA: TGTGCCAGCAGCGTTTACTCTGGGTCTAGCGGGAGCACAGATACGCAGTATTTT.

The rearrangement links TRBV13 to TRBJ1-2; no clear D gene. The CDR3 is made up of 16 amino acids. Germline values: CDR1 PRHDT, CDR2 FYEKMQ (reference sequence). V was cut by 1 base and J by 8 bases, with 20 bases left in between. In nucleotides, the CDR3 is TGTGCCAGCAGCTTAGAAGGCCCGTCGGTGCTTAGGGGCTACACCTTC. Its protein product is CASSLEGPSVLRGYTF.

This clone was recorded once. This chain links TRBV6-5 with TRBJ2-5; D ambiguous. Between the trimmed V and J ends, which lost 2 bases and 4 bases, there was a span of 8 bases. Germline V gene sequence: CDR1 MNHEY, CDR2 SVGAGI. This CDR3 contains 13 residues. CDR3 in amino acids: CASSYPTGETQYF. The DNA of the CDR3 is TGTGCCAGCAGTTACCCGACGGGAGAGACCCAGTACTTC.

In its sample, this clone was seen once. The chain carries TRBV9 and TRBJ2-3, with D perhaps matching TRBD2 (6 bases). With 3 bases removed from V and 3 bases from J, the gap between germline ends came to 14 bases. The V gene's germline CDR1 is SGDLS and CDR2 YYNGEE. The length of the CDR3 is 15 residues. CDR3 nucleotides: TGTGCCAGCAGCGGTTCGGCAGGACTAACAGATACGCAGTATTTT. Amino acids: CASSGSAGLTDTQYF.

V usage is TRBV16 and J usage is TRBJ1-4; no definite D call. V dropped 6 bases and J dropped 0 bases, with 11 bases sitting between them. Per the germline V gene, CDR1 is KGHSY and CDR2 is FQNENV. This CDR3 has 15 amino acids. Here the CDR3 reads CASRPGTSTNEKLFF. The CDR3 DNA reads TGTGCCAGCAGACCCGGAACGTCAACTAATGAAAAACTGTTTTTT.

This chain uses TRBV7-9 with TRBJ2-2; 8 bases are shared with TRBD2. CDR1 is SEHNR and CDR2 is FQNEAQ in the germline V gene (reference sequence). This CDR3 has 14 residues. Losses at the gene ends were 5 bases for V and 3 bases for J; bases not matched to a gene: 2. The CDR3 loop reads CASSPRGDTGELFF. DNA of the CDR3: TGTGCCAGCAGCCCGCGGGGGGACACCGGGGAGCTGTTTTTT.

To note about this clone: Given the absence of the conserved phenylalanine or tryptophan at the CDR3 end, a read error is likely. CDR3 coding DNA: TGTGCCAGCAGTCCCGGGACAGGGTATGGCTACACCTTG. Encoded protein: CASSPGTGYGYTL. The V and J genes are TRBV7-8 and TRBJ1-2; 9 bases match TRBD1. The CDR3 is 13 residues long. V was pared by 6 bases and J by 5 bases, with 4 bases of the junction left unmatched. Germline V gene data show CDR1 as SGHVS and CDR2 as FQNEAQ.

The chain has TRBV5-1 and TRBJ2-3; TRBD2 agrees at 13 bases. In germline, CDR1 is SGHRS, CDR2 YFSETQ. The CDR3 is made up of 16 amino acids. The ends lost 3 bases at V and 0 bases at J; junction bases unmatched: 1. The CDR3 protein is CASSSTSGGSTDTQYF. CDR3 bases: TGCGCCAGCAGCTCGACTAGCGGGGGGAGCACAGATACGCAGTATTTT.

The chain links TRBV11-2 to TRBJ1-2; possible D gene TRBD1, 6 bases. The V gene lost 0 bases and the J gene lost 4 bases, with 15 bases spanning the gap. Germline V lookup: CDR1 SGHAT, CDR2 FQNNGV. This CDR3 has 16 amino acids. The chain's CDR3 is CASSLESAGAVYGYTF. The CDR3 nucleotides are TGTGCCAGCAGCTTAGAATCCGCAGGGGCGGTCTATGGCTACACCTTC.

This chain connects TRBV4-1 to TRBJ2-1; 11 bases line up with TRBD2. The CDR3 contains 16 residues. Germline lookup yields CDR1 MGHRA and CDR2 YSYEKL. J was trimmed by 6 bases and V by 0 bases; bases with no gene match: 4. CDR3 in amino acids: CASSQDSTSGGNEQFF. As DNA, the CDR3 is TGCGCCAGCAGCCAAGATAGTACTAGCGGGGGCAATGAGCAGTTCTTC.

V usage is TRBV13 and J usage is TRBJ2-4; 7 bases fit TRBD2. In germline, CDR1 is PRHDT, CDR2 FYEKMQ (reference sequence). V lost 5 bases to trimming and J lost 6 bases; unmatched junction nucleotides: 10. CDR3 size: 15 residues. In DNA form, the CDR3 reads TGTGCCAGCAGCCCCACCGGGGAGCGGGGAAACATTCAGTACTTC. It specifies CASSPTGERGNIQYF.

The chain uses TRBV30 and TRBJ1-1; 7 nucleotides agree with TRBD1. The germline gives CDR1 GTSNPN, CDR2 SVGIG (reference sequence). The CDR3 is 12 amino acids. V lost 3 bases and J lost 5; bases outside the gene matches: 3. The CDR3 DNA sequence: TGTGCCTGGAGCCTACAGGGGACTGAAGCTTTCTTT. It codes for CAWSLQGTEAFF.